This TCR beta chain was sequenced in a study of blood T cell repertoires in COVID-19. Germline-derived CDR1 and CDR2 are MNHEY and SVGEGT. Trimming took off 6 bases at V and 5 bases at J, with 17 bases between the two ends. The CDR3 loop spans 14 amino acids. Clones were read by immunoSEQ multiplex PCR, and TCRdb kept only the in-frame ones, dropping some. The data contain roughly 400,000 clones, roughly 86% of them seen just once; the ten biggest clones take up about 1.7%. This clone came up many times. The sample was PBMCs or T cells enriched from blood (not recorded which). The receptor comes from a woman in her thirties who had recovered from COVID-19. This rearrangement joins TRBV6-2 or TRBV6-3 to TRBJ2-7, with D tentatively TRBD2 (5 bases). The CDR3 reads CASSHAVGMNEQYF. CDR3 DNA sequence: TGTGCCAGCAGCCACGCAGTCGGGATGAACGAGCAGTACTTC.